This T cell receptor (beta chain) was profiled in a study of human versus mouse CDR3 diversity and MHC coevolution. Study-level information: Valid reads per sample ranged from about 0.6 x 10^7 to 1.7 x 10^7. Study-wide findings and caveats: Mice had fewer CDR3 deletions and insertions than humans on average. Among all groups, most of the three human donors showed least clonal inequality.

Clones were read by immunoSEQ multiplex PCR, and TCRdb kept only the in-frame ones, dropping some. The data hold about 73,000 clones, with 92% observed a single time. Naive CD4 T cells were sorted as CD45RO-negative, CD62L-positive. The trim removed 8 bases at V and 4 bases at J, leaving 14 bases unmatched. The CDR3 runs 16 residues. Germline CDR1 is MNHEY and CDR2 is SMNVEV (reference sequence). Regarding this clone: Its antigen is not known.

This TCR was sampled from a person aged 30-70 years in good health. Sequenced input: naive CD4+ T cells from blood. Regarding subset: CD45RO-negative CD62L-positive naive CD4 T cells. The rearrangement links TRBV27 to TRBJ2-1; 7 positions agree with TRBD2. CDR3 residues: CASGYIGLGVYNEQFF. The CDR3 DNA reads TGTGCCAGCGGCTACATAGGACTAGGGGTTTACAATGAGCAGTTCTTC.